Each of the 21 T cell receptor beta chains below was sequenced from the same sample in a study of blood T cell repertoires in COVID-19. The data were produced by immunoSEQ multiplex PCR, yet TCRdb's version contains in-frame clones alone and is incomplete. The profile covers under 200,000 clones, with around 80% appearing a single time and roughly 19% taken by the ten largest. Sequencing was performed on PBMCs or T cells enriched from blood (not recorded which). Receptor source: a woman aged 65 to 85 in a cohort exposed to, infected with or recovered from COVID-19 (not recorded which).

The chain carries TRBV6-5 and TRBJ2-1; 14 positions match TRBD2. The germline CDR1 and CDR2 sequences are MNHEY and SVGAGI. V shed 5 bases and J 6 bases; nucleotides not matched to a gene: 3. CDR3 length: 15 amino acids. In nucleotides, the CDR3 is TGTGCCAGCAGTACGGGACTAGCGGGAGCCAATGAGCAGTTCTTC. Its protein is CASSTGLAGANEQFF.

CDR3 loop: CASSLGTAVSEQYF. The CDR3 nucleotides read TGTGCCAGCAGCTTAGGGACAGCGGTGTCCGAGCAGTACTTC. This chain links TRBV11-2 with TRBJ2-7, with D maybe TRBD1 (6 bases). CDR3 size: 14 residues. The germline V gene encodes CDR1 SGHAT and CDR2 FQNNGV. V was cut by 1 base and J by 6 bases, with 13 bases left in between.

The chain links TRBV9 to TRBJ2-3; 8 bases map to TRBD2. Germline assignment: CDR1 SGDLS and CDR2 YYNGEE. This CDR3 has 15 amino acids. The ends lost 0 bases at V and 3 bases at J; junction bases unmatched: 3. Here the CDR3 DNA reads TGTGCCAGCAGCGTAGGAGCGGGAGTTACAGATACGCAGTATTTT. This sequence encodes CASSVGAGVTDTQYF. The entire variable domain, with the rest obtained from reference TRBV9 and TRBJ2-3, is as follows: DSGVTQTPKHLITATGQRVTLRCSPRSGDLSVYWYQQSLDQGLQFLIQYYNGEERAKGNILERFSAQQFPDLHSELNLSSLELGDSALYFCASSVGAGVTDTQYFGPGTRLTVL.

For the CDR3, the DNA is TGTGCCAGCAGGGATGGAAGGGGCTCCTCTGGGGCCAACGTCCTGACTTTC. Protein: CASRDGRGSSGANVLTF. The gene calls are TRBV28 and TRBJ2-6; D perhaps matches TRBD1 (5 bases). Germline CDR1 and CDR2: MDHEN and SYDVKM. V lost 6 bases and J lost 0, with 15 bases in between. CDR3 length equals 17 residues.

This clone was seen more than once but under ten times. The genes are TRBV6-1 and TRBJ2-6; tentative D call: TRBD1 (6 bases). The CDR3 has 15 amino acids. Per the germline V gene, CDR1 is MNHNS and CDR2 is SASEGT. Trimming shortened V by 5 bases and J by 0 bases, and 8 bases separated the two germline ends. CDR3 DNA sequence: TGTGCCAGCAGTTCGACAGGCTCTGGGGCCAACGTCCTGACTTTC. This translates into CASSSTGSGANVLTF.

This clone was observed once. The V and J genes are TRBV19 and TRBJ2-1; TRBD2 matches at 11 bases. The germline V gene encodes CDR1 LNHDA and CDR2 SQIVND (reference sequence). The CDR3 extends over 16 amino acids. V shed 3 bases and J 4 bases; nucleotides not matched to a gene: 5. CDR3 in DNA: TGTGCCAGTAGTATCGGGACTAGCGGAAGATACAATGAGCAGTTCTTC. This gives the protein CASSIGTSGRYNEQFF.

This chain uses TRBV7-8 with TRBJ2-4; 7 nucleotides line up with TRBD1. The germline gives CDR1 SGHVS, CDR2 FQNEAQ. This CDR3 comprises 18 residues. Losses at the gene ends were 2 bases for V and 0 bases for J; bases not matched to a gene: 10. CDR3: CASSLRGRGLGAKNIQYF. CDR3 nucleotide sequence: TGTGCCAGCAGCTTAAGGGGAAGGGGGCTGGGAGCCAAAAACATTCAGTACTTC.

The genes are TRBV7-2 and TRBJ2-1; TRBD2 is a possible D gene (5 bases). Trimming shortened V by 3 bases and J by 4 bases, and 7 bases separated the two germline ends. Germline CDR1 SGHTA, CDR2 FQGNSA. The CDR3 extends over 13 amino acids. CDR3 sequence (DNA): TGTGCCAGCAGCTTGGAGCGGTACAATGAGCAGTTCTTC. This translates into CASSLERYNEQFF.

In this sample, this clone turned up a few times. The CDR3 sequence is CATERGTGDMNEQFF. The CDR3 nucleotides are TGTGCCACCGAGCGCGGGACAGGGGACATGAATGAGCAGTTCTTC. This rearrangement joins TRBV24-1 to TRBJ2-1; 10 positions agree with TRBD1. Germline V gene sequence: CDR1 KGHDR, CDR2 SFDVKD. V shed 9 bases, J shed 7 bases, and the junction held 11 bases outside the gene matches. The CDR3 length is 15 residues.

This clone has a handful of counts. The rearrangement uses TRBV5-1 and TRBJ1-6; D call uncertain. The CDR3 consists of 12 residues. Looked up from germline, CDR1 is SGHRS and CDR2 is YFSETQ. Trimming removed 5 bases from V and 7 bases from J, with 7 bases in between. CDR3 in amino acids: CASSTENSPLHF. CDR3 nucleotides: TGCGCCAGCAGTACAGAGAATTCACCCCTCCACTTT.

The rearrangement uses TRBV7-9 and TRBJ2-1; 10 bases agree with TRBD1. Germline values: CDR1 SEHNR, CDR2 FQNEAQ (reference sequence). The trim removed 6 bases at V and 5 bases at J, leaving 7 bases unmatched. The CDR3 loop spans 15 amino acids. CDR3: CASRRPGQGNNEQFF. The CDR3 nucleotides are TGTGCCAGCAGACGGCCGGGACAGGGGAACAATGAGCAGTTCTTC.

The rearrangement uses TRBV5-1 and TRBJ2-1, with 13 bases identical to TRBD2. Germline loops: CDR1 SGHRS, CDR2 YFSETQ. The CDR3 sequence is 15 residues long. J was trimmed by 6 bases and V by 4 bases; bases with no gene match: 4. The CDR3 sequence: CASSLGTSGANEQFF. In nucleotides, the CDR3 is TGCGCCAGCAGCCTCGGGACTAGCGGGGCCAATGAGCAGTTCTTC.

This rearrangement joins TRBV3-1 (or the pseudogene TRBV3-2) to TRBJ2-1; TRBD2 aligns across 9 bases. This CDR3 is 15 amino acids long. J lost 4 bases, V lost 6 bases, and 7 bases had no gene match. Germline V CDR1 and CDR2: LGHDT, YNNKEL (reference sequence). The CDR3 loop is CASSPFLAGYNEQFF. The CDR3, as DNA: TGTGCCAGCAGTCCTTTTCTAGCGGGATACAATGAGCAGTTCTTC.

The rearrangement uses TRBV7-8 and TRBJ1-5; D is possibly TRBD1 (6 bases). The ends were cut back, 4 bases at V and 11 bases at J, with 18 bases in the middle. The CDR3 has 14 residues. Germline assignment: CDR1 SGHVS and CDR2 FQNEAQ. CDR3 sequence (DNA): TGTGCCAGCAGCTACGGGACAACTGAGGGGACCCAGCATTTT. Residues: CASSYGTTEGTQHF.

This chain uses TRBV18 with TRBJ2-1; the D gene is possibly TRBD2 (5 bases). The germline V gene encodes CDR1 KGHSH and CDR2 LQKENI. This CDR3 is built from 18 residues. V was cut by 1 base and J by 1 base, with 17 bases left in between. CDR3 coding DNA: TGTGCCAGCTCACCACTCCAGATATCAGAGGGATCCTACAATGAGCAGTTCTTC. Protein: CASSPLQISEGSYNEQFF.

The CDR3 region is CASSLPQGLETQYF. The CDR3 nucleotides are TGTGCCAGCAGCTTACCTCAGGGGTTGGAGACCCAGTACTTC. The V gene is TRBV7-2, the J gene TRBJ2-5, with D perhaps matching TRBD1 (6 bases). The V gene's germline CDR1 is SGHTA and CDR2 FQGNSA. V was pared by 2 bases and J by 5 bases, with 12 bases between. The CDR3 has 14 amino acids.

This clone was observed once. J is TRBJ2-7 and V is TRBV2, with 9 bases aligning to TRBD1. V was pared by 3 bases and J by 12 bases, with 9 bases of the junction left unmatched. The CDR3 runs 13 residues. CDR1 is SNHLY and CDR2 is FYNNEI in the germline V gene. The CDR3 here is CASSDGTGWVRYF. The CDR3 coding sequence is TGTGCCAGCAGTGATGGGACAGGGTGGGTACGGTACTTC.

This chain joins TRBV28 and TRBJ1-2; 7 bases map to TRBD1. CDR3 size: 15 residues. CDR1 MDHEN and CDR2 SYDVKM come from the germline V gene. The trim removed 5 bases at V and 3 bases at J, leaving 9 bases unmatched. The CDR3 sequence is CASSRTGVWDYGYTF. The CDR3 nucleotides are TGTGCCAGCAGTCGCACAGGGGTCTGGGACTATGGCTACACCTTC.

This clone was picked up one time. The rearrangement uses TRBV25-1 and TRBJ2-1; D may be TRBD2 (6 bases). Trimming stripped 1 base from V and 0 bases from J, with 10 bases between. Germline-derived CDR1 and CDR2 are MGHDK and SYGVNS. CDR3 size: 16 residues. The CDR3 nucleotides read TGTGCCAGCAGTGAATTCGGGAGCACCTCCTACAATGAGCAGTTCTTC. Amino acids: CASSEFGSTSYNEQFF. Full variable domain (rest looked up from reference TRBV25-1 and TRBJ2-1): EADIYQTPRYLVIGTGKKITLECSQTMGHDKMYWYQQDPGMELHLIHYSYGVNSTEKGDLSSESTVSRIRTEHFPLTLESARPSHTSQYLCASSEFGSTSYNEQFFGPGTRLTVL.

J is TRBJ1-2 and V is TRBV29-1; 8 bases map to TRBD1. V dropped 7 bases and J dropped 2; count of bases not matched to a gene: 6. The length of the CDR3 is 13 residues. Per germline, CDR1 SQVTM and CDR2 ANQGSEA. CDR3 sequence reads: CSALRDRNYGYTF. The CDR3 DNA reads as TGCAGCGCACTCCGGGACAGGAACTATGGCTACACCTTC.

The chain's CDR3 is CASWTGVNYGYTF. The DNA of the CDR3 is TGTGCCAGCTGGACAGGTGTAAACTATGGCTACACCTTC. The V call is TRBV6-6, the J call TRBJ1-2; the match to TRBD1 covers 7 bases. The CDR3 is 13 amino acids. Losses at the gene ends were 8 bases for V and 2 bases for J; bases not matched to a gene: 5. Per germline, CDR1 MNHNY and CDR2 SVGAGI (reference sequence).